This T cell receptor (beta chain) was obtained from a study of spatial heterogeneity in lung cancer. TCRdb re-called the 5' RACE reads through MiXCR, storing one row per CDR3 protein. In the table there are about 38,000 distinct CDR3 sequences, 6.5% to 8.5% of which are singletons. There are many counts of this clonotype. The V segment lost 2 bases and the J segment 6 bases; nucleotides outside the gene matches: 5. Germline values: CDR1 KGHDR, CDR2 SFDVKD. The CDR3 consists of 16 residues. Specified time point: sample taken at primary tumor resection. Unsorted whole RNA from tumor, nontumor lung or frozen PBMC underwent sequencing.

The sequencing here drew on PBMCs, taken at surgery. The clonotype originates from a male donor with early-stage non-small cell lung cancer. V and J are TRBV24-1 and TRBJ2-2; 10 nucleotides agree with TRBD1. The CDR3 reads CATSDSGTGEPGELFF. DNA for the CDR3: TGTGCCACCAGTGATTCCGGGACAGGGGAACCCGGGGAGCTGTTTTTT.